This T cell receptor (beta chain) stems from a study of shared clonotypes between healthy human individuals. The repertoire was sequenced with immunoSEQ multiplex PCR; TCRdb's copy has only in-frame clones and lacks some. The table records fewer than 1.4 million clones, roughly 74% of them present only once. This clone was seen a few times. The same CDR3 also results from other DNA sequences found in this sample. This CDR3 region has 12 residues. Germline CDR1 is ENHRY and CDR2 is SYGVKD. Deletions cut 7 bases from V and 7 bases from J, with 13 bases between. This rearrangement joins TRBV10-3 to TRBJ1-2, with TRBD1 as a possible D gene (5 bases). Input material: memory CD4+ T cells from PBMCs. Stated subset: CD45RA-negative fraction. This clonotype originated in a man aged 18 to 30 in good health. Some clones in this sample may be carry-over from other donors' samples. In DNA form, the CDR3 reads TGTGCCATCAATCCCGGGGACGTTGGCTACACCTTC. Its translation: CAINPGDVGYTF.